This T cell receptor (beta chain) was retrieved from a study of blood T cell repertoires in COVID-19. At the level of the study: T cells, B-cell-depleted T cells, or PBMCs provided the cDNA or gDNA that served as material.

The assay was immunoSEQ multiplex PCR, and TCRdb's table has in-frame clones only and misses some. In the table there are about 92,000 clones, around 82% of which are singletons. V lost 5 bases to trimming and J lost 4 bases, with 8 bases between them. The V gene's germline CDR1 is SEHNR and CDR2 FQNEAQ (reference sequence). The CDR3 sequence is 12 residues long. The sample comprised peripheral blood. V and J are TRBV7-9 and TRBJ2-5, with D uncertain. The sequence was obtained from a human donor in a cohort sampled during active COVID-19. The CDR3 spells CASSGVGETQYF. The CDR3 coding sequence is TGTGCCAGCAGCGGAGTAGGAGAGACCCAGTACTTC.